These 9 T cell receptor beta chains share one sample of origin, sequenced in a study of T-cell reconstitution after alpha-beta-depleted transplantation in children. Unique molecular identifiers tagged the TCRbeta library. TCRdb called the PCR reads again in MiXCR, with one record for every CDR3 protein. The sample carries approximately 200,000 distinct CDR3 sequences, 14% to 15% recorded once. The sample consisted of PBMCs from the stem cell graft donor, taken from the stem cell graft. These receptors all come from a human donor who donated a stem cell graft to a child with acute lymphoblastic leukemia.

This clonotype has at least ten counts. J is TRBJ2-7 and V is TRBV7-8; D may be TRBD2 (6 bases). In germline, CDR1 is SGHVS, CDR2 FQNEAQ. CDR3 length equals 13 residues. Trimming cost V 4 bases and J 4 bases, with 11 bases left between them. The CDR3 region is CASSYTSLYEQYF. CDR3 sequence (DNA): TGTGCCAGCAGCTATACTAGCTTGTACGAGCAGTACTTC.

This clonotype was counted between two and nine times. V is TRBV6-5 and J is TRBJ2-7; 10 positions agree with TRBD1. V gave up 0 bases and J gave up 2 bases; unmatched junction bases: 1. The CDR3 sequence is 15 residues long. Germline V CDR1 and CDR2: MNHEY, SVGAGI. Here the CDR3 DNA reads TGTGCCAGCAGTTACTCGGGACAGGGGCCCTACGAGCAGTACTTC. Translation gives CASSYSGQGPYEQYF.

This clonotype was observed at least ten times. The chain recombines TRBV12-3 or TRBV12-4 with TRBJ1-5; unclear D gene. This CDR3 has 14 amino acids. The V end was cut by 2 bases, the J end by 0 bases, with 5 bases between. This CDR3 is CASSLHNSNQPQHF. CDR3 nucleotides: TGTGCCAGCAGTTTACACAATAGCAATCAGCCCCAGCATTTT.

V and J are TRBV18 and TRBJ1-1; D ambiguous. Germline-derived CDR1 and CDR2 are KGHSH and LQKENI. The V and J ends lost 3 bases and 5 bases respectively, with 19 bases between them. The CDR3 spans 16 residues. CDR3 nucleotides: TGTGCCAGCTCACCCGCTGTCTGGGGTATAGGAACTGAAGCTTTCTTT. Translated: CASSPAVWGIGTEAFF.

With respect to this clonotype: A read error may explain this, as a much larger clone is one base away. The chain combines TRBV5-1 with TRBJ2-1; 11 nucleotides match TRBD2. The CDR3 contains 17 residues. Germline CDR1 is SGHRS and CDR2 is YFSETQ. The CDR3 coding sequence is TGCGCCAGCAGCTTGGCCGGGACTAGCGGACCTTACAATGAGCACTTCTTC. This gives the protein CASSLAGTSGPYNEHFF.

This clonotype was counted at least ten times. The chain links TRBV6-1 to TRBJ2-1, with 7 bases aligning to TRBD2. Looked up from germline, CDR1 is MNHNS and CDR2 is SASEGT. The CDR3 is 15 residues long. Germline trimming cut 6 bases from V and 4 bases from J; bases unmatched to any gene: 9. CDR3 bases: TGTGCCAGCAGACCTCTAGCGGCCTTTTACAATGAGCAGTTCTTC. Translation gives CASRPLAAFYNEQFF.

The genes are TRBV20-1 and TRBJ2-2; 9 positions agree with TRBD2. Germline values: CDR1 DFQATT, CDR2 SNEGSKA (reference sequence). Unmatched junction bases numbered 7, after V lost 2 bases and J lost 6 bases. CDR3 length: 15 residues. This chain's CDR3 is CSARPSGRLPGELFF. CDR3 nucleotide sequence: TGCAGTGCTAGACCAAGCGGGAGGCTCCCCGGGGAGCTGTTTTTT.

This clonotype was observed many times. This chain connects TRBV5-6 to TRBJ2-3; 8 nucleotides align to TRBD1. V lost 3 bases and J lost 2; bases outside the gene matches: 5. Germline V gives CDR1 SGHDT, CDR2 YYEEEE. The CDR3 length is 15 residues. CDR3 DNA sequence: TGTGCCAGCAGCTCCGACAGGGGAGACACAGATACGCAGTATTTT. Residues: CASSSDRGDTDTQYF.

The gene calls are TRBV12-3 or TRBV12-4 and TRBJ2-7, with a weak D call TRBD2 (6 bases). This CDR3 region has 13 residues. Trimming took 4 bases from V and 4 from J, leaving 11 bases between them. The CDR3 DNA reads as TGTGCCAGCAGTTCAGCGGCGGGGTACGAGCAGTACTTC. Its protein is CASSSAAGYEQYF.